This TCR beta chain came from a study of blood T cells in healthy people across ages. Overall study findings and caveats: In the absence of known donor CMV status, changes in expanded clonotypes were possibly confounded.

Next came a second PCR, run for about 6 to 12 cycles, which used a sample-barcoded 5' primer along with a J-beta primer mix. All samples gave at least 2.5 million CDR3-containing paired-end reads. MiXCR was run by TCRdb on the 5' RACE reads, yielding one entry per CDR3 protein. This table holds 350,000 to 450,000 distinct CDR3 sequences, about 52% found once. Details on this clonotype: Its antigen is not identified.

CDR3 size: 15 residues. V gave up 1 base and J gave up 5 bases, with 13 bases separating them. CDR1 SGHAT and CDR2 FQNNGV come from the germline V gene. The sequence came from a man aged 60-69 years in good health. The sequencing input was blood. V gene TRBV11-2 combines with J gene TRBJ2-3; weak D call: TRBD1 (6 bases). The CDR3 DNA sequence: TGTGCCAGCAGCTTAGGGGGGCCGCGAGTAGATACGCAGTATTTT. Translation: CASSLGGPRVDTQYF.